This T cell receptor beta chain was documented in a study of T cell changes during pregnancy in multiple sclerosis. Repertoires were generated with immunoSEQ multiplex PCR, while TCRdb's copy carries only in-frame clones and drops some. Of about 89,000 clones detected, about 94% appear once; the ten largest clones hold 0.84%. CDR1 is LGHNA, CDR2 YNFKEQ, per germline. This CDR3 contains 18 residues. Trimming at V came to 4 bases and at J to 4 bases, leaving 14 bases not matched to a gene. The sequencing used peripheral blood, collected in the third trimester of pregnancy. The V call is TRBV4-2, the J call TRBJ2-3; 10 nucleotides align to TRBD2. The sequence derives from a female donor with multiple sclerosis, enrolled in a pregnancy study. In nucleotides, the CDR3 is TGTGCCAGCAGCCGGGACCTCCTCCTAGCGGGAGAGGCAGATACGCAGTATTTT. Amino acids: CASSRDLLLAGEADTQYF.